This T cell receptor beta chain was captured in a study of regulatory T cells in long-lasting Graves disease. General study points: Among samples with persistent disease, TRBV28, TRBJ1-2 and TRBJ2-5 were favored.

This clonotype has a count of ten or more. Its specificity is not known. Noted time point: newly diagnosed GD, antithyroid drugs for less than 3 months. RNA extracted from PBMCs served as the sequencing template. Building the TCR beta libraries relied on iRepertoire HTBI primers, and CDR3 regions underwent Arm-PCR. MiXCR, run by TCRdb on the multiplex PCR reads, gives a single entry per CDR3 protein. The sample lists about 460,000 distinct CDR3 sequences; 14% were seen once. The CDR3 covers 16 residues. The V gene end was trimmed by 3 bases and the J gene end by 4 bases; junction bases not matched to a gene: 4. These sequences were also reported in another study, on T cells in Graves' hyperthyroidism and ophthalmopathy.

The clonotype originates from a woman aged 45-65 years with Graves disease. The sample consisted of peripheral blood mononuclear cells (PBMCs), taken at new diagnosis, from a patient treated with antithyroid drugs. The V call is TRBV12-3 or TRBV12-4, the J call TRBJ1-4, with 11 positions matching TRBD1. The CDR3 sequence is CASSFYGTGGNEKLFF. CDR3 nucleotides: TGTGCCAGCAGTTTTTACGGGACAGGGGGTAATGAAAAACTGTTTTTT.